The 19 T cell receptor beta chains below all came from one sample that was sequenced in a study of blood T cell repertoires in COVID-19. TCRdb's table, derived via immunoSEQ multiplex PCR, lists solely in-frame clones and lacks some. The sample lists 300,000 to 400,000 clones; 70% to 90% were seen once. Sequencing was done on a sample of peripheral blood. The receptor set was obtained from a human donor in a cohort sampled during active COVID-19.

The chain links TRBV10-3 to TRBJ2-3; 8 nucleotides match TRBD1. Losses at the gene ends were 0 bases for V and 2 bases for J; bases not matched to a gene: 7. The CDR3 totals 17 residues. The V gene's germline CDR1 is ENHRY and CDR2 SYGVKD. The CDR3 protein is CAISESRTGTFTDTQYF. The CDR3 DNA follows: TGTGCCATCAGTGAGTCACGGACAGGGACGTTCACAGATACGCAGTATTTT.

This CDR3 is CASIPRGDGQETQYF. In nucleotides, the CDR3 is TGCGCCAGCATACCTCGGGGGGACGGGCAAGAGACCCAGTACTTC. The chain employs TRBV10-2 and TRBJ2-5; 7 bases match TRBD2. The CDR3 covers 15 residues. Trimming at V came to 7 bases and at J to 2 bases, leaving 10 bases not matched to a gene. Per the germline V gene, CDR1 is WSHSY and CDR2 is SAAADI.

The chain couples TRBV7-9 to TRBJ1-1, with a tentative D call TRBD1 (5 bases). The CDR3 has 13 amino acids. Germline V lookup: CDR1 SEHNR, CDR2 FQNEAQ (reference sequence). The V end lost 6 bases, the J end lost 7 bases, and 15 bases lay between the germline ends. CDR3 loop: CASRGYRSFEAFF. For the CDR3, the DNA is TGTGCCAGCAGGGGGTACAGGAGTTTTGAAGCTTTCTTT.

The gene calls are TRBV15 and TRBJ2-1; D is undetermined. Germline CDR1 reads LNHNV; CDR2 reads YYDKDF (reference sequence). The ends were cut back, 7 bases at V and 5 bases at J, with 15 bases in the middle. CDR3 length equals 14 residues. The chain's CDR3 is CATIGSPANNEQFF. CDR3 in DNA: TGTGCCACCATCGGGTCGCCAGCAAACAATGAGCAGTTCTTC.

V gene TRBV5-1 combines with J gene TRBJ1-2, with a tentative D call TRBD1 (6 bases). The ends were cut back, 2 bases at V and 1 base at J, with 9 bases in the middle. The CDR3 is made up of 14 amino acids. Germline V gene sequence: CDR1 SGHRS, CDR2 YFSETQ. The CDR3 protein is CASSFDRYNYGYTF. The CDR3 DNA follows: TGCGCCAGCAGCTTTGACAGGTATAACTATGGCTACACCTTC.

The chain couples TRBV2 to TRBJ2-6; TRBD2 might be the D (6 bases). Germline CDR1 SNHLY, CDR2 FYNNEI. This CDR3 comprises 16 residues. V gave up 0 bases and J gave up 0 bases, with 6 bases separating them. The CDR3 DNA follows: TGTGCCAGCAGTGAAGCGGGGGGCTCTGGGGCCAACGTCCTGACTTTC. Translation gives CASSEAGGSGANVLTF. The variable domain in full, completed from reference TRBV2 and TRBJ2-6, reads EPEVTQTPSHQVTQMGQEVILRCVPISNHLYFYWYRQILGQKVEFLVSFYNNEISEKSEIFDDQFSVERPDGSNFTLKIRSTKLEDSAMYFCASSEAGGSGANVLTFGAGSRLTVL.

The V and J genes are TRBV27 and TRBJ1-5; 7 nucleotides align to TRBD1. The CDR3 sequence is 16 residues long. V was clipped by 6 bases and J by 0 bases; unmatched bases: 8. Germline V gene sequence: CDR1 MNHEY, CDR2 SMNVEV (reference sequence). CDR3 in amino acids: CASRPFGTDSNQPQHF. CDR3 DNA sequence: TGTGCCAGCAGACCCTTCGGGACAGATAGCAATCAGCCCCAGCATTTT.

V usage is TRBV6-5 and J usage is TRBJ1-2, with a possible D match to TRBD1 (5 bases). Looked up from germline, CDR1 is MNHEY and CDR2 is SVGAGI. This CDR3 contains 14 residues. V was trimmed by 2 bases and J by 4 bases, leaving 11 bases between them. The CDR3, as DNA: TGTGCCAGCAGTTACGGAGGGACCCTCTATGGCTACACCTTC. Its translation is CASSYGGTLYGYTF.

The chain combines TRBV19 with TRBJ1-1, with D possibly being TRBD1 (5 bases). The CDR3 consists of 16 residues. Trimming took 4 bases from V and 0 from J, leaving 15 bases between them. Germline V gene data show CDR1 as LNHDA and CDR2 as SQIVND (reference sequence). The CDR3 protein is CASSKKSGVMNTEAFF. In DNA, the CDR3 is TGTGCCAGTAGTAAGAAATCGGGGGTGATGAACACTGAAGCTTTCTTT.

The chain carries TRBV5-5 and TRBJ2-5; TRBD2 agrees at 8 bases. The length of the CDR3 is 13 residues. The germline V gene encodes CDR1 SGHKS and CDR2 YYEKEE (reference sequence). V dropped 5 bases and J dropped 5; count of bases not matched to a gene: 5. CDR3 region: CASRPRLAETQYF. As DNA, the CDR3 is TGTGCCAGCAGACCCCGACTAGCGGAGACCCAGTACTTC.

This chain connects TRBV5-4 to TRBJ2-7, with 10 bases lining up with TRBD2. CDR1 SGHNT and CDR2 YYREEE come from the germline V gene (reference sequence). The V segment lost 4 bases and the J segment 3 bases; nucleotides outside the gene matches: 10. The CDR3 is 16 amino acids. The CDR3 sequence: CASSRGTSGTNYEQYF. The DNA for the CDR3 is TGTGCCAGCAGCAGAGGTACTAGCGGGACGAACTACGAGCAGTACTTC. The entire variable domain, with the rest obtained from reference TRBV5-4 and TRBJ2-7, is as follows: ETGVTQSPTHLIKTRGQQVTLRCSSQSGHNTVSWYQQALGQGPQFIFQYYREEENGRGNFPPRFSGLQFPNYSSELNVNALELDDSALYLCASSRGTSGTNYEQYFGPGTRLTVT.

This chain links TRBV6-6 with TRBJ2-1; D is perhaps TRBD2 (6 bases). Per the germline V gene, CDR1 is MNHNY and CDR2 is SVGAGI (reference sequence). This CDR3 has 15 amino acids. V dropped 2 bases and J dropped 5 bases, with 13 bases sitting between them. CDR3 sequence: CASSYGGLKHNEQFF. In nucleotides, the CDR3 is TGTGCCAGCAGTTACGGCGGACTAAAACACAATGAGCAGTTCTTC.

The V gene is TRBV19, the J gene TRBJ2-5, with D possibly TRBD1 on 6 matching bases. Germline-derived CDR1 and CDR2 are LNHDA and SQIVND (reference sequence). Trimming left V 3 bases short and J 2 bases short, with 10 bases between. The CDR3 is 14 amino acids. DNA of the CDR3: TGTGCCAGTAGTATGGTAGGGGGACAAGAGACCCAGTACTTC. Protein product: CASSMVGGQETQYF.

V is TRBV24-1 and J is TRBJ2-7, with D perhaps TRBD1 (5 bases). The CDR3 runs 13 residues. Trimming shortened V by 1 base and J by 6 bases, and 9 bases separated the two germline ends. In germline, CDR1 is KGHDR, CDR2 SFDVKD. The CDR3 here is CATSDLRGGEQYF. CDR3 nucleotide sequence: TGTGCCACCAGTGATTTAAGGGGCGGCGAGCAGTACTTC.

In the case of this clone: This probably arose from a read error, given a far larger clone one base away. The V call is TRBV7-6, the J call TRBJ2-7; D not resolved. The CDR3 runs to 11 residues. V was shortened by 3 bases and J by 3 bases, with 3 bases between the two germline ends. Germline assignment: CDR1 SGHVS and CDR2 FNYEAQ. The CDR3 region has the DNA TGTGCCAGCAGCTTTAACTACGAGCAGTACTTC. It is translated as CASSFNYEQYF.

J is TRBJ1-1 and V is TRBV7-8; 7 bases line up with TRBD1. V shed 5 bases, J shed 6 bases, and the junction held 3 bases outside the gene matches. Per germline, CDR1 SGHVS and CDR2 FQNEAQ. The CDR3 contains 12 residues. CDR3 bases: TGTGCCAGCAGCAAGGGGGCCCCTGAAGCTTTCTTT. Translating it yields CASSKGAPEAFF.

The chain has TRBV7-9 and TRBJ2-3; TRBD2 matches 9 bases. Losses at the gene ends were 3 bases for V and 11 bases for J; bases not matched to a gene: 3. Germline V gives CDR1 SEHNR, CDR2 FQNEAQ (reference sequence). This CDR3 region has 12 residues. The CDR3 region has the DNA TGTGCCAGCAGCTTTATTAGCGGGGGGCAGTATTTT. It is translated as CASSFISGGQYF.

Turning to this clone: Other DNA sequences in the sample encode the same CDR3. The J gene is TRBJ1-5, the V gene TRBV24-1; D is undetermined. CDR3 length: 13 amino acids. V shed 4 bases and J shed 2 bases, with 5 bases lying between them. Germline V gene data show CDR1 as KGHDR and CDR2 as SFDVKD. CDR3 protein: CATSEAGNQPQHF. CDR3 nucleotides: TGTGCCACCAGTGAGGCCGGCAATCAGCCCCAGCATTTT.

The chain links TRBV10-3 to TRBJ2-7, with D maybe TRBD2 (6 bases). The V gene lost 6 bases and the J gene lost 3 bases, with 6 bases spanning the gap. Germline-derived CDR1 and CDR2 are ENHRY and SYGVKD. The length of the CDR3 is 11 residues. The CDR3 DNA is TGTGCCATCAGCGGGGGCTACGAGCAGTACTTC. This gives the protein CAISGGYEQYF.